Below are 23 T cell receptor beta chains sequenced from a single sample in a study of identical twins. TCRdb re-derived calls from the 5' RACE reads in MiXCR, one entry per CDR3 protein. The table has some 660,000 distinct CDR3 sequences, around 8.6% seen once. This sample also belongs to another study, concerning yellow fever vaccine responses in identical twins.

Sequencing was carried out using PBMCs. Receptor source: a woman aged 18-29 years in good health.

This clonotype was counted a few times. This chain uses TRBV4-3 with TRBJ2-2; tentative D call: TRBD2 (6 bases). The germline V and J ends were trimmed by 1 base and 0 bases, with 9 bases remaining between them. Germline loops: CDR1 LGHNA, CDR2 YSLEER. The CDR3 totals 16 residues. CDR3 in DNA: TGCGCCAGCAGCCAAGTAGGGAGGTCGAACACCGGGGAGCTGTTTTTT. Translating gives CASSQVGRSNTGELFF.

This clonotype was recorded many times. The gene calls are TRBV18 and TRBJ2-7; D is unclear. Germline CDR1 reads KGHSH; CDR2 reads LQKENI. The CDR3 extends over 14 amino acids. Trimming took off 0 bases at V and 3 bases at J, with 9 bases between the two ends. Here the CDR3 reads CASSPPSRIYEQYF. Written as DNA, the CDR3 is TGTGCCAGCTCACCACCCTCCAGGATCTACGAGCAGTACTTC. Supplemented by reference TRBV18 and TRBJ2-7, the full variable domain reads NAGVMQNPRHLVRRRGQEARLRCSPMKGHSHVYWYRQLPEEGLKFMVYLQKENIIDESGMPKERFSAEFPKEGPSILRIQQVVRGDSAAYFCASSPPSRIYEQYFGPGTRLTVT.

This chain links TRBV24-1 with TRBJ2-1; maybe TRBD1 (6 bases). The length of the CDR3 is 15 residues. Germline-derived CDR1 and CDR2 are KGHDR and SFDVKD. V was clipped by 4 bases and J by 5 bases, with 14 bases between them. CDR3 sequence (DNA): TGTGCCACCAGTGACCCGGGACACTTCCACAATGAGCAGTTCTTC. Amino acid sequence: CATSDPGHFHNEQFF.

The chain is built from TRBV7-2 and TRBJ1-1; D possibly corresponds to TRBD1 (5 bases). The CDR3 spans 13 residues. Deletions cut 5 bases from V and 8 bases from J, with 15 bases between. Germline V gives CDR1 SGHTA, CDR2 FQGNSA. CDR3 sequence: CASSRGGHLEAFF. DNA of the CDR3: TGTGCCAGCAGCCGCGGCGGACACCTCGAAGCTTTCTTT.

This chain uses TRBV4-2 with TRBJ1-1; 7 bases match TRBD1. Trimming removed 4 bases from V and 4 bases from J; junction bases left unmatched: 6. CDR3 size: 14 residues. Germline V gene sequence: CDR1 LGHNA, CDR2 YNFKEQ. The CDR3 DNA reads as TGTGCCAGCAGCCGGGGAGGGGGCAGCACTGAAGCTTTCTTT. It specifies CASSRGGGSTEAFF.

Ten or more counts support this clonotype. The chain carries TRBV29-1 and TRBJ2-2; 11 nucleotides line up with TRBD1. CDR1 SQVTM and CDR2 ANQGSEA come from the germline V gene. J was trimmed by 6 bases and V by 7 bases; bases with no gene match: 7. The CDR3 sequence is 14 residues long. The CDR3 DNA reads TGCAGCGCCGAGGACAGGGGGCGCGCCGGGGAGCTGTTTTTT. Translated: CSAEDRGRAGELFF.

This clonotype was detected ten times or more. J is TRBJ2-7 and V is TRBV6-1; maybe TRBD1 (5 bases). The CDR3 spans 13 residues. The V end was cut by 5 bases, the J end by 6 bases, with 14 bases between. The germline CDR1 and CDR2 sequences are MNHNS and SASEGT. CDR3 residues: CASSLRGFGEQYF. The CDR3 DNA sequence: TGTGCCAGCAGTCTAAGGGGCTTCGGCGAGCAGTACTTC.

The V and J genes are TRBV5-1 and TRBJ2-7, with D perhaps matching TRBD1 (6 bases). Germline V gene data show CDR1 as SGHRS and CDR2 as YFSETQ. V lost 0 bases, J lost 9 bases, and 19 bases lay in between. The CDR3 has 15 residues. CDR3 protein: CASSLDPTGPTPQYF. The CDR3 DNA reads as TGCGCCAGCAGCTTGGATCCGACAGGCCCTACCCCGCAGTACTTC.

The chain couples TRBV4-3 to TRBJ2-1; TRBD2 matches at 8 bases. The CDR3 extends over 15 amino acids. With 2 bases clipped from V and 3 bases from J, the junction kept 3 bases outside the gene matches. The germline V gene has CDR1 LGHNA and CDR2 YSLEER. The CDR3, as DNA: TGCGCCAGCAGCCAATTCACTAGCGGCTACAATGAGCAGTTCTTC. As protein: CASSQFTSGYNEQFF.

The rearrangement links TRBV20-1 to TRBJ2-7; 8 bases are a match to TRBD2. The germline V gene has CDR1 DFQATT and CDR2 SNEGSKA (reference sequence). CDR3 length: 15 residues. Germline trimming cut 2 bases from V and 2 bases from J; bases unmatched to any gene: 8. CDR3 sequence reads: CSARLAGRWAYEQYF. The CDR3 DNA sequence: TGCAGTGCTAGACTAGCGGGCCGTTGGGCCTACGAGCAGTACTTC.

This clonotype appeared a few times. This sequence joins TRBV7-9 and TRBJ2-1, with 7 bases matching TRBD2. The germline CDR1 and CDR2 sequences are SEHNR and FQNEAQ (reference sequence). This CDR3 has 14 amino acids. The V and J ends lost 2 bases and 7 bases, in that order; junction bases with no gene match: 5. This CDR3 reads CASSLSGTSNEQFF. The DNA for the CDR3 is TGTGCCAGCAGCTTAAGCGGGACCTCTAATGAGCAGTTCTTC.

This clonotype was recorded a few times. The genes are TRBV6-2 or TRBV6-3 and TRBJ2-4; possible D gene TRBD2, 6 bases. V gave up 0 bases and J gave up 8 bases, with 14 bases separating them. The CDR3 has 15 residues. Germline CDR1 is MNHEY and CDR2 is SVGEGT. This chain's CDR3 is CASSYSAERLDIQYF. The CDR3 DNA is TGTGCCAGCAGTTACTCCGCTGAAAGACTAGACATTCAGTACTTC.

The genes are TRBV7-6 and TRBJ2-3; 10 bases fit TRBD2. J was trimmed by 4 bases and V by 11 bases; bases with no gene match: 12. Germline lookup yields CDR1 SGHVS and CDR2 FNYEAQ. The CDR3 has 15 residues. The CDR3 spells CASSKAGGPSDTQYF. CDR3 in DNA: TGTGCCTCCTCCAAAGCGGGAGGGCCGTCAGATACGCAGTATTTT.

At least ten counts were recorded for this clonotype. At one end, the junction sequence differs from germline, possibly due to a read error. V gene TRBV4-3 combines with J gene TRBJ2-1; perhaps TRBD1 as D (6 bases). There are 12 residues in the CDR3. The germline CDR1 and CDR2 sequences are LGHNA and YSLEER. This CDR3 reads CASSQGNRASHF. The CDR3 DNA reads as TGCGCCAGCAGCCAAGGGAACAGGGCGTCTCACTTC.

This clonotype was seen more than once but under ten times. The rearrangement joins TRBV7-6 to TRBJ2-6; 7 bases match TRBD1. Germline V gene sequence: CDR1 SGHVS, CDR2 FNYEAQ. This CDR3 has 17 residues. V shed 2 bases, J shed 2 bases, and the junction held 6 bases outside the gene matches. This CDR3 reads CASSLNKGGAGANVLTF. The CDR3, as DNA: TGTGCCAGCAGCTTAAATAAAGGGGGCGCTGGGGCCAACGTCCTGACTTTC. The entire variable domain, with the rest obtained from reference TRBV7-6 and TRBJ2-6, is as follows: GAGVSQSPRYKVTKRGQDVALRCDPISGHVSLYWYRQALGQGPEFLTYFNYEAQQDKSGLPNDRFSAERPEGSISTLTIQRTEQRDSAMYRCASSLNKGGAGANVLTFGAGSRLTVL.

This clonotype has a count of ten or more. The rearrangement uses TRBV10-3 and TRBJ2-5; D gene ambiguous. The V gene lost 0 bases and the J gene lost 3 bases, with 8 bases spanning the gap. Germline lookup yields CDR1 ENHRY and CDR2 SYGVKD. This CDR3 has 14 amino acids. CDR3: CAISESLAEETQYF. The CDR3 DNA follows: TGTGCCATCAGTGAGTCGTTGGCGGAAGAGACCCAGTACTTC.

This sequence joins TRBV15 and TRBJ1-5; D is unresolved. V was shortened by 0 bases and J by 0 bases, with 6 bases between the two germline ends. CDR3 length equals 15 residues. Germline loops: CDR1 LNHNV, CDR2 YYDKDF (reference sequence). DNA for the CDR3: TGTGCCACCAGCAGAGATCGCGGTAGCAATCAGCCCCAGCATTTT. Translated, it gives CATSRDRGSNQPQHF. Variable domain in full (rest from reference TRBV15 and TRBJ1-5): DAMVIQNPRYQVTQFGKPVTLSCSQTLNHNVMYWYQQKSSQAPKLLFHYYDKDFNNEADTPDNFQSRRPNTSFCFLDIRSPGLGDTAMYLCATSRDRGSNQPQHFGDGTRLSIL.

On this clonotype itself: A much larger clone is a single base away; this may be a read error. The chain joins TRBV14 to TRBJ2-3; 7 nucleotides align to TRBD2. This CDR3 spans 15 amino acids. V lost 1 base and J lost 5; bases outside the gene matches: 6. The germline V gene has CDR1 SGHDN and CDR2 FVKESK. The CDR3: CASSQVAGVEDTQYF. As DNA, the CDR3 is TGTGCCAGCAGCCAAGTCGCGGGAGTGGAAGATACGCAGTATTTT. Combining the CDR3 with reference TRBV14 and TRBJ2-3 gives the whole variable domain EAGVTQFPSHSVIEKGQTVTLRCDPISGHDNLYWYRRVMGKEIKFLLHFVKESKQDESGMPNNRFLAERTGGTYSTLKVQPAELEDSGVYFCASSQVAGVEDTQYFGPGTRLTVL.

For the CDR3, the DNA is TGTGCCAGCAGCCACCGATCGACAGGGGTCAGCACAGATACGCAGTATTTT. Protein product: CASSHRSTGVSTDTQYF. The V call is TRBV14, the J call TRBJ2-3; 8 bases are shared with TRBD1. Losses at the gene ends were 3 bases for V and 0 bases for J; bases not matched to a gene: 8. The CDR3 runs 17 residues. Germline assignment: CDR1 SGHDN and CDR2 FVKESK.

The chain is built from TRBV10-3 and TRBJ2-7; D is uncertain. The CDR3 runs to 15 residues. Germline CDR1 reads ENHRY; CDR2 reads SYGVKD. V dropped 0 bases and J dropped 2 bases, with 11 bases sitting between them. The CDR3 sequence: CAISESEWGTYEQYF. The CDR3 DNA reads TGTGCCATCAGTGAGTCGGAATGGGGAACCTACGAGCAGTACTTC.

In its sample, this clonotype was seen a few times. J is TRBJ2-7 and V is TRBV28; 9 nucleotides agree with TRBD1. This CDR3 spans 14 amino acids. CDR1 and CDR2 (germline): MDHEN, SYDVKM. Unmatched junction bases numbered 9, after V lost 6 bases and J lost 6 bases. CDR3 sequence: CASRLTGGGAEQYF. The CDR3 nucleotides are TGTGCCAGCAGGCTTACAGGGGGCGGAGCCGAGCAGTACTTC.

There are many counts of this clonotype. The rearrangement uses TRBV24-1 and TRBJ2-5; 9 bases fit TRBD1. The CDR3 spans 15 residues. V shed 10 bases and J 4 bases; nucleotides not matched to a gene: 12. Germline CDR1 KGHDR, CDR2 SFDVKD. CDR3 in DNA: TGTGCCACTCTCGGGACAGGGAGAGGGGGAGAGACCCAGTACTTC. Translating gives CATLGTGRGGETQYF.

This chain joins TRBV12-3 or TRBV12-4 and TRBJ2-1; D possibly matches TRBD1 or TRBD2 (6 bases each). Trimming stripped 6 bases from V and 0 bases from J, with 18 bases between. The CDR3 has 17 residues. The CDR3 nucleotides are TGTGCCAGCAGCCCCGGAGAGGGGGGTTTCTCCTACAATGAGCAGTTCTTC. Protein: CASSPGEGGFSYNEQFF.